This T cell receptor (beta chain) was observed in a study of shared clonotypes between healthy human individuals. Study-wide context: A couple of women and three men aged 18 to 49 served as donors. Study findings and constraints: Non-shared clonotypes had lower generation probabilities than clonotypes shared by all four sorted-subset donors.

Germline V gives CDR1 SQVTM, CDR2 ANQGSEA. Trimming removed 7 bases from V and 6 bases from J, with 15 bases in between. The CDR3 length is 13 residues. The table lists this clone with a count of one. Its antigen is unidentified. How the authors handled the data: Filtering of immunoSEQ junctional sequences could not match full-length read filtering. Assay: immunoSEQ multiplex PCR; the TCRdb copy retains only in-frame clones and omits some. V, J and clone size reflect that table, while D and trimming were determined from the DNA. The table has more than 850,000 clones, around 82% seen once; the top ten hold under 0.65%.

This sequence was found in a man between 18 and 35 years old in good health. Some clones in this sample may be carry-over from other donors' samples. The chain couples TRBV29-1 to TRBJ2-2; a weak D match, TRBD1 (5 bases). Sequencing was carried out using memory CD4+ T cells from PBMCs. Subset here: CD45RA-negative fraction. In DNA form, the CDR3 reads TGCAGCGCCTGTCAGGGAAGGGCCGGGGAGCTGTTTTTT. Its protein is CSACQGRAGELFF.